This TCR beta chain came from a study of blood T cells in healthy people across ages. Study findings and constraints: It was the long-lived donors that had more naive CD4+ cells and higher diversity than aged donors. Nothing was known about donor CMV status, and this possibly confounded expanded clonotype changes.

Trimming removed 10 bases from V and 0 bases from J; junction bases left unmatched: 8. Per the germline V gene, CDR1 is MNHEY and CDR2 is SVGAGI. This CDR3 comprises 15 residues. Regarding this clonotype: Antigen: not known.

Together with a sample-barcoded 5' primer, a J-beta primer mix was included in a second PCR lasting roughly 6 to 12 cycles. Each cDNA molecule carried a tag from a template-switch adaptor that contained 12 random nucleotides. Each single sample gave us at least 3 million CDR3-containing paired-end reads. In TCRdb, the 5' RACE reads were re-called with MiXCR into one record per CDR3 protein. The sample has about 970,000 distinct CDR3 sequences, roughly half seen once; the top ten hold 20% to 25%. The receptor was derived from a woman aged 60-75 years in good health. This sequence joins TRBV6-5 and TRBJ2-2, with 7 bases fitting TRBD1. The sample taken for sequencing was blood. The chain's CDR3 is CATGPGTANTGELFF. For the CDR3, the DNA is TGTGCCACCGGGCCCGGGACAGCGAACACCGGGGAGCTGTTTTTT.